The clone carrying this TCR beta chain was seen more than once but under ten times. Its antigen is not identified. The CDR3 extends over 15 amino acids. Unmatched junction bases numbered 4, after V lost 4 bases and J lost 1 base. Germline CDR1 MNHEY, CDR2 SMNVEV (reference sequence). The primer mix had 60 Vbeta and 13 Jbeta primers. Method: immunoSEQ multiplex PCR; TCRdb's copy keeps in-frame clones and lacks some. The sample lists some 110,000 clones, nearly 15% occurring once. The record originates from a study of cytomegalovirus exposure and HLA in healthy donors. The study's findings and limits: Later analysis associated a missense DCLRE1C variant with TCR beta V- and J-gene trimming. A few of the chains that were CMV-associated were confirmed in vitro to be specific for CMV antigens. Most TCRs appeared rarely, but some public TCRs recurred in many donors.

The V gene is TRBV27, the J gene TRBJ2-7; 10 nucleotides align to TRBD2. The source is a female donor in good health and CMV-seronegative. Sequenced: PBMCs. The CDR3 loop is CASSSLSGRSYEQYF. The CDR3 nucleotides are TGTGCCAGCAGTTCGCTTAGCGGGAGGTCCTACGAGCAGTACTTC.